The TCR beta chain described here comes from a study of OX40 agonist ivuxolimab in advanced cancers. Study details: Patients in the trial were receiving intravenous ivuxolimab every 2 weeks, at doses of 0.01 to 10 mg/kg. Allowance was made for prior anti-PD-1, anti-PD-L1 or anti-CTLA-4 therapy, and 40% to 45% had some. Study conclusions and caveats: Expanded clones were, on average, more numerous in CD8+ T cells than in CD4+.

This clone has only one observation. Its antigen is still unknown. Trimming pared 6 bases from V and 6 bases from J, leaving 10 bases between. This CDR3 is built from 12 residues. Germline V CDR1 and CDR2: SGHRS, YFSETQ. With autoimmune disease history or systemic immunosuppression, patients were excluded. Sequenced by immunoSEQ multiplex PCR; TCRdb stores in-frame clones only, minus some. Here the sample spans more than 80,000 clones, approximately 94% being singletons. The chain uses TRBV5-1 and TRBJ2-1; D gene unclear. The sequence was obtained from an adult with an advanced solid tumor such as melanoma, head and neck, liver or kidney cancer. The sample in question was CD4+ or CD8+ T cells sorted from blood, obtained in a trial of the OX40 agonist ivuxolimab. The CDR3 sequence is CASTIGRNEQFF. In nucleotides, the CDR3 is TGCGCCAGCACGATAGGGCGCAATGAGCAGTTCTTC. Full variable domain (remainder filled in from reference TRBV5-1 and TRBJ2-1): KAGVTQTPRYLIKTRGQQVTLSCSPISGHRSVSWYQQTPGQGLQFLFEYFSETQRNKGNFPGRFSGRQFSNSRSEMNVSTLELGDSALYLCASTIGRNEQFFGPGTRLTVL.